A selection of T cell receptor beta chains follows, all from one sample in a study of shared clonotypes between healthy human individuals. The method was immunoSEQ multiplex PCR; TCRdb's version includes in-frame clones alone and lacks a portion of them. The top ten clones hold about 0.34% of a sample with fewer than 2.5 million clones, approximately 94% of them seen once. The sample consisted of naive CD4+ T cells from PBMCs. Receptor source: a man aged 18 to 35 in good health. Some clones in this sample may be carry-over from other donors' samples. The CDR3 runs from the conserved cysteine through the conserved F or W. The order of the fields is V gene, J gene, D gene, clone size, CDR3 protein, CDR3 DNA. D genes are given only for firm matches. Clone size is stated in some rows and not others, as once, few, many or a class when expanded.

>TRBV6-1|TRBJ1-3|TRBD1|NA
CASSAGTGNGNTIYF
TGTGCCAGCAGTGCCGGGACAGGGAACGGAAACACCATATATTTT
>TRBV6-1|TRBJ1-2|NA|NA
CASSEVPSGYTF
TGTGCCAGCAGTGAAGTACCCTCTGGATACACCTTC
>TRBV29-1|TRBJ1-2|TRBD1|NA
CSVARGTGGSSYGYTF
TGCAGCGTTGCGAGGGGGACAGGGGGAAGTAGCTATGGCTACACCTTC
>TRBV28|TRBJ2-7|NA|NA
CASTLGGRAAYEQYF
TGTGCCAGCACCCTAGGGGGGCGGGCCGCCTACGAGCAGTACTTC
>TRBV19|TRBJ1-5|NA|few
CASRRTANQPQHF
TGTGCCAGTAGACGGACGGCCAATCAGCCCCAGCATTTT
>TRBV5-6|TRBJ2-2|NA|NA
CASSPVSGELFF
TGTGCCAGCAGCCCCGTATCCGGGGAGCTGTTTTTT
>TRBV5-1|TRBJ2-7|NA|NA
CASSPVAGTYEQYF
TGCGCCAGCAGCCCGGTGGCCGGAACCTACGAGCAGTACTTC
>TRBV28|TRBJ2-1|NA|NA
CASRFQKNEQFF
TGTGCCAGCAGGTTTCAGAAGAATGAGCAGTTCTTC
>TRBV28|TRBJ1-2|NA|NA
CASSLGGVEGYTF
TGTGCCAGCAGTTTAGGAGGGGTCGAGGGCTACACCTTC
>TRBV7-8|TRBJ2-7|NA|NA
CASSLALHEQYF
TGTGCCAGCAGCTTAGCCCTCCACGAGCAGTACTTC
>TRBV19|TRBJ2-1|TRBD2|NA
CASQKTSGIDNEQFF
TGTGCCAGCCAAAAGACTAGCGGGATTGACAATGAGCAGTTCTTC
>TRBV7-9|TRBJ2-1|NA|NA
CASSLESTHNEQFF
TGTGCCAGCAGCTTAGAAAGCACCCACAATGAGCAGTTCTTC
>TRBV5-1|TRBJ2-1|NA|NA
CASAGTPANEQFF
TGCGCCAGCGCTGGGACCCCGGCCAATGAGCAGTTCTTC
>TRBV4-1|TRBJ1-1|NA|few
CASSQSSVPGTPTEAFF
TGCGCCAGCAGCCAGTCGAGTGTTCCGGGAACCCCCACTGAAGCTTTCTTT
>TRBV28|TRBJ1-1|NA|NA
CASSYRGANTEAFF
TGTGCCAGCAGTTACCGGGGGGCCAACACTGAAGCTTTCTTT
>TRBV4-1|TRBJ2-7|TRBD2|NA
CASSQLGLAAYEQYF
TGCGCCAGCAGCCAGTTAGGACTAGCGGCCTACGAGCAGTACTTC
>TRBV6-6|TRBJ1-5|NA|few
CASRSNQPQHF
TGTGCCAGCCGGAGCAATCAGCCCCAGCATTTT
>TRBV5-8|TRBJ2-3|TRBD2|NA
CASSQEASGRVTDTQYF
TGTGCCAGCAGCCAAGAGGCCAGCGGGAGGGTAACAGATACGCAGTATTTT
>TRBV7-2|TRBJ2-7|TRBD2|NA
CASSPLAGGRLQYF
TGTGCCAGCAGCCCCCTAGCGGGGGGGCGGCTGCAGTACTTC
>TRBV7-3|TRBJ2-1|TRBD2|NA
CASKRGTSDSRNEQFF
TGTGCCAGCAAAAGGGGGACTAGCGACAGTAGGAATGAGCAGTTCTTC
>TRBV2|TRBJ2-3|TRBD2|NA
CATRGLGTSGTDTQYF
TGTGCCACCCGGGGATTGGGGACTAGCGGTACAGATACGCAGTATTTT
>TRBV10-3|TRBJ2-7|TRBD2|once
CAISEGGLAAYEQYF
TGTGCCATCAGTGAGGGGGGACTAGCGGCCTACGAGCAGTACTTC
>TRBV7-3|TRBJ2-1|TRBD2|NA
CASSHLQRGNNEQFF
TGTGCCAGCAGCCACCTCCAGCGGGGGAACAATGAGCAGTTCTTC
>TRBV28|TRBJ2-1|NA|NA
CASSLVSEQFF
TGTGCCAGCAGTTTGGTCAGTGAGCAGTTCTTC
>TRBV7-3|TRBJ2-1|NA|NA
CASSLTGGGGPNEQFF
TGTGCCAGCAGCTTAACGGGAGGGGGAGGGCCGAATGAGCAGTTCTTC
>TRBV5-4|TRBJ2-7|TRBD2|NA
CASSLQGGSSYEQYF
TGTGCCAGCAGCTTGCAGGGCGGGAGCTCCTACGAGCAGTACTTC
>TRBV5-4|TRBJ2-1|TRBD1|NA
CASSLVTGVGGEQFF
TGTGCCAGCAGCTTGGTGACAGGGGTGGGTGGTGAGCAGTTCTTC
>TRBV7-2|TRBJ1-5|NA|NA
CASSPQGRYQPQHF
TGTGCCAGCAGCCCACAGGGTCGCTACCAGCCCCAGCATTTT